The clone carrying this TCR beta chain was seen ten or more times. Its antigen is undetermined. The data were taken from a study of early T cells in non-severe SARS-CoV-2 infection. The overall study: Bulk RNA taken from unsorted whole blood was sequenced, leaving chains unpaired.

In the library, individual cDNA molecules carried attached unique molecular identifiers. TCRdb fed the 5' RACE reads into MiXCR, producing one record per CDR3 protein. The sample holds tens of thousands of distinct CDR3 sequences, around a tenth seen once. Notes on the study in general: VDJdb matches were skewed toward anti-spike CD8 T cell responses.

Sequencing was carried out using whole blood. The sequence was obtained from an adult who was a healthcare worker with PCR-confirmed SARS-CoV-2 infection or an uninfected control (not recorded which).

In DNA form, the CDR3 reads TGTGCCAGCAGCCAAGATTACCAGCGGCCCTACAATGAGCAGTTCTTC. This codes for CASSQDYQRPYNEQFF. The chain carries TRBV4-2 and TRBJ2-1, with D maybe TRBD2 (5 bases). The V gene lost 0 bases and the J gene lost 2 bases, with 11 bases spanning the gap. Germline V gene sequence: CDR1 LGHNA, CDR2 YNFKEQ. This CDR3 contains 16 residues.